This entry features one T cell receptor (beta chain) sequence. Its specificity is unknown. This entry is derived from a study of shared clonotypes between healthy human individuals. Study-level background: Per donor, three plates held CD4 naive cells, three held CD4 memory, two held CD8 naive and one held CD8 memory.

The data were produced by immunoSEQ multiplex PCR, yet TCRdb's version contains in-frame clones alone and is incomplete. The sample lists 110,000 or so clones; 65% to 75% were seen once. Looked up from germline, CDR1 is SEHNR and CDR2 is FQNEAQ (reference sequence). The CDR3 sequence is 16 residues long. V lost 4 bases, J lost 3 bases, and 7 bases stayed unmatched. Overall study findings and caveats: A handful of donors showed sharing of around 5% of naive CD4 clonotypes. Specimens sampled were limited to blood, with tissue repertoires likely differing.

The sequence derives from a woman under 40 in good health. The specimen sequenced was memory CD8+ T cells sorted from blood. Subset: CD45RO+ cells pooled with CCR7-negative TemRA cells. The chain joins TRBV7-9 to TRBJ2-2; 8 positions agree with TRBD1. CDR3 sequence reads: CASSSRRGQDTGELFF. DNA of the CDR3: TGTGCCAGCAGCTCAAGACGGGGACAGGACACCGGGGAGCTGTTTTTT.